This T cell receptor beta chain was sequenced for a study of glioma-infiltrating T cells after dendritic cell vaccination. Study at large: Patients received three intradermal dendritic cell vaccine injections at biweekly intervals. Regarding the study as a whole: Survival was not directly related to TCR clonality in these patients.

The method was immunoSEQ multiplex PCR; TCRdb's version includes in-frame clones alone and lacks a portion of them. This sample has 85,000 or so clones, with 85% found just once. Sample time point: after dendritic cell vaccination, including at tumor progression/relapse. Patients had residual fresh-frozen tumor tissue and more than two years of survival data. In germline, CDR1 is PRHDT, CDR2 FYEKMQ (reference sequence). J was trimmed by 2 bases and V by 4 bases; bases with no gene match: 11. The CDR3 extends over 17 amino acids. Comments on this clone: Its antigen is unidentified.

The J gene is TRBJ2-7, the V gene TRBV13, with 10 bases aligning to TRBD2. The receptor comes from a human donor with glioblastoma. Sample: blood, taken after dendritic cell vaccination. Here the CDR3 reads CASSSTSGLALTYEQYF. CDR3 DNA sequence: TGTGCCAGCAGCTCTACATCGGGACTAGCGTTGACCTACGAGCAGTACTTC. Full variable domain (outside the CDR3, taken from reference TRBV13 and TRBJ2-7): AAGVIQSPRHLIKEKRETATLKCYPIPRHDTVYWYQQGPGQDPQFLISFYEKMQSDKGSIPDRFSAQQFSDYHSELNMSSLELGDSALYFCASSSTSGLALTYEQYFGPGTRLTVT.